Here is one T cell receptor (beta chain) with its context. Per the study methods: Using reference gene primer amplification, nucleated cell counts were estimated. Repertoires were generated with immunoSEQ multiplex PCR, while TCRdb's copy carries only in-frame clones and drops some. V, J and clone size are taken as reported in that table, and D and trimming were inferred from the DNA itself. The table records about 120,000 clones, 70% to 90% of them present only once. The entry originates in a study of blood T cell repertoires in COVID-19. Study-level background: The United States, Italy and Spain were the sources of the acute and convalescent COVID-19 samples. PBMCs, B-cell-depleted T cells, or T cells provided the cDNA or gDNA that made up the material.

V was shortened by 5 bases and J by 7 bases, with 14 bases between the two germline ends. From germline, CDR1 is MNHEY and CDR2 SVGAGI. The CDR3 has 14 amino acids. The specimen was peripheral blood. The chain is built from TRBV6-5 and TRBJ1-4; no clear D. The clonotype was recovered from a woman in her 70s who had recovered from COVID-19. CDR3 amino acids: CASSHLDGGEKLFF. In nucleotides, the CDR3 is TGTGCCAGCAGTCATCTAGACGGCGGTGAAAAACTGTTTTTT.